Each of the 9 T cell receptor beta chains below was sequenced from the same sample in a study of T cell repertoires in cytomegalovirus infection. TCRdb re-called the reads through MiXCR, storing one row per CDR3 protein. The sample shows approximately 180,000 distinct CDR3 sequences, roughly 19% of them seen only once. The sequenced sample was PBMCs. The receptors stem from a human donor in good health (CMV status not recorded). Some clones in this sample may be carry-over from other donors' samples.

About this clonotype itself: A much larger clone lies one base from this, so it may be a read error. The V call is TRBV12-3 or TRBV12-4, the J call TRBJ2-7, with unresolved D. V was cut by 3 bases and J by 3 bases, with 6 bases left in between. CDR3 length equals 12 residues. DNA of the CDR3: TGTGCCAGCAGTTTCGTCCACTACGAGCAGTACTTC. Residues: CASSFVHYEQYF.

The CDR3 reads CASTWRGATEAFF. The CDR3 DNA sequence: TGTGCCAGCACCTGGAGGGGGGCCACTGAAGCTTTCTTT. This sequence joins TRBV28 and TRBJ1-1; D may be TRBD1 (6 bases). The germline gives CDR1 MDHEN, CDR2 SYDVKM. The CDR3 length is 13 residues. The ends were cut back, 7 bases at V and 4 bases at J, with 13 bases in the middle.

This clonotype was counted at least ten times. V usage is TRBV10-3 and J usage is TRBJ2-2; no firm D call. V lost 0 bases, J lost 4 bases, and 6 bases lay in between. Germline V CDR1 and CDR2: ENHRY, SYGVKD. The CDR3 is 14 amino acids. The CDR3 protein is CAISESYSTGELFF. In DNA, the CDR3 is TGTGCCATCAGTGAGTCTTACAGCACCGGGGAGCTGTTTTTT.

V is TRBV7-3 and J is TRBJ2-6, with 12 bases identical to TRBD2. V lost 4 bases to trimming and J lost 0 bases; unmatched junction nucleotides: 7. Looked up from germline, CDR1 is SGHTA and CDR2 is FQGTGA. The CDR3 consists of 19 residues. CDR3 sequence (DNA): TGTGCCAGCAGCTCGGGACTAGCGGGCGTTAGCTCTGGGGCCAACGTCCTGACTTTC. Protein product: CASSSGLAGVSSGANVLTF.

The chain employs TRBV7-8 and TRBJ1-5, with D possibly matching TRBD1 (6 bases). Looked up from germline, CDR1 is SGHVS and CDR2 is FQNEAQ. The length of the CDR3 is 13 residues. Trimming pared 5 bases from V and 4 bases from J, leaving 9 bases between. The CDR3 DNA reads TGTGCCAGCAGCCAAGACAGGAATCAGCCCCAGCATTTT. Translated: CASSQDRNQPQHF. The full variable domain, rest sourced from reference TRBV7-8 and TRBJ1-5, is GAGVSQSPRYKVAKRGQDVALRCDPISGHVSLFWYQQALGQGPEFLTYFQNEAQLDKSGLPSDRFFAERPEGSVSTLKIQRTQQEDSAVYLCASSQDRNQPQHFGDGTRLSIL.

Only a few counts were recorded for this clonotype. J is TRBJ2-1 and V is TRBV7-8; D not resolved. V lost 5 bases and J lost 7, with 6 bases in between. In germline, CDR1 is SGHVS, CDR2 FQNEAQ. The CDR3 is made up of 11 amino acids. The CDR3 loop is CASSPSNEQFF. For the CDR3, the DNA is TGTGCCAGCAGCCCGAGTAATGAGCAGTTCTTC.

The chain combines TRBV4-1 with TRBJ1-6; no firm D call. V lost 0 bases and J 6 bases, leaving 6 bases between the germline ends. Germline V gene lookup returns CDR1 MGHRA and CDR2 YSYEKL. CDR3 length: 14 residues. The CDR3, as DNA: TGCGCCAGCAGCCAAGAATACGCTAATTCACCCCTCCACTTT. It encodes CASSQEYANSPLHF.

The chain employs TRBV15 and TRBJ1-1, with D tentatively TRBD1 (5 bases). V was clipped by 0 bases and J by 5 bases, with 16 bases between them. Per germline, CDR1 LNHNV and CDR2 YYDKDF (reference sequence). CDR3 length: 16 residues. The CDR3: CATSRDPAGSGTEAFF. As DNA, the CDR3 is TGTGCCACCAGCAGAGATCCAGCCGGGTCAGGGACTGAAGCTTTCTTT.

This clonotype has ten or more counts. This CDR3 reads CASSRSGQNTGELFF. The CDR3 DNA reads as TGTGCCAGCAGCCGTAGCGGACAGAACACCGGGGAGCTGTTTTTT. The chain employs TRBV7-2 and TRBJ2-2, with D perhaps matching TRBD2 (6 bases). Germline CDR1 and CDR2: SGHTA and FQGNSA. CDR3 size: 15 residues. V gave up 5 bases and J gave up 1 base, with 11 bases separating them.